The 23 T cell receptor beta chains listed next were all sequenced from one sample in a study of Graves' ophthalmopathy and Graves' hyperthyroidism. Beta-chain TCR CDR3 regions were amplified from RNA transcripts. Amplification began with first-round RT-PCR using HTBI primers, then second-round multiplex PCR was performed. TCRdb re-called the multiplex PCR reads through MiXCR, storing one row per CDR3 protein. The data hold around 520,000 distinct CDR3 sequences, with less than 40% observed a single time. Sequenced: peripheral blood or thyroid tissue (not recorded which). The receptors were gathered from an adult man with Graves' hyperthyroidism.

This clonotype appeared many times. V usage is TRBV7-9 and J usage is TRBJ2-7, with D tentatively TRBD1 (5 bases). This CDR3 has 13 residues. V lost 2 bases and J lost 6, with 11 bases in between. Germline CDR1 and CDR2: SEHNR and FQNEAQ (reference sequence). The chain's CDR3 is CASSLTGVGEQYF. For the CDR3, the DNA is TGTGCCAGCAGCTTAACAGGAGTCGGCGAGCAGTACTTC.

The rearrangement uses TRBV5-5 and TRBJ2-5; D not certain. The end of the DNA aligns better with TRBJ2-4, so the J call may be wrong. Per germline, CDR1 SGHKS and CDR2 YYEKEE (reference sequence). The CDR3 runs 17 residues. CDR3 DNA: TGTGCCAGCAGCTTGGCGATAGTAGATCGGGCCAAAAACATTCAGTACTTC. Translated, it gives CASSLAIVDRAKNIQYF.

Many counts were recorded for this clonotype. This chain links TRBV29-1 with TRBJ1-2; the match to TRBD1 covers 9 bases. The CDR3 loop spans 13 amino acids. The trim removed 8 bases at V and 1 base at J, leaving 5 bases unmatched. Germline assignment: CDR1 SQVTM and CDR2 ANQGSEA. The CDR3 region is CSTQGQGNYGYTF. The CDR3 nucleotides read TGCAGCACCCAGGGACAGGGTAACTATGGCTACACCTTC. The variable domain in full, completed from reference TRBV29-1 and TRBJ1-2, reads SAVISQKPSRDICQRGTSLTIQCQVDSQVTMMFWYRQQPGQSLTLIATANQGSEATYESGFVIDKFPISRPNLTFSTLTVSNMSPEDSSIYLCSTQGQGNYGYTFGSGTRLTVV.

The rearrangement joins TRBV11-1 to TRBJ2-5; 9 positions match TRBD2. Per the germline V gene, CDR1 is SGHAT and CDR2 is FQDESV (reference sequence). V was clipped by 5 bases and J by 3 bases; unmatched bases: 10. The CDR3 has 16 amino acids. In DNA, the CDR3 is TGTGCCAGCAGCGTCCCTCTAGCGGGGCAAAAAGAGACCCAGTACTTC. It encodes CASSVPLAGQKETQYF.

Many counts were recorded for this clonotype. The V and J genes are TRBV10-3 and TRBJ2-5; 12 nucleotides line up with TRBD2. The CDR3 extends over 15 amino acids. Trimming at V came to 6 bases and at J to 4 bases, leaving 6 bases not matched to a gene. Germline lookup yields CDR1 ENHRY and CDR2 SYGVKD. The CDR3 sequence: CAIRASGGARETQYF. The CDR3 region has the DNA TGTGCCATCAGAGCTAGCGGGGGGGCCCGAGAGACCCAGTACTTC.

This clonotype was counted many times. V gene TRBV24-1 combines with J gene TRBJ1-1, with D unclear. The V gene lost 4 bases and the J gene lost 1 base, with 6 bases spanning the gap. The CDR3 is made up of 13 amino acids. The germline gives CDR1 KGHDR, CDR2 SFDVKD. This chain's CDR3 is CATSDVGNTEAFF. The CDR3 DNA sequence: TGTGCCACCAGTGACGTAGGGAACACTGAAGCTTTCTTT.

This clonotype was counted ten times or more. The genes are TRBV20-1 and TRBJ1-5, with no clear D. The CDR3 is made up of 12 amino acids. Trimming left V 2 bases short and J 2 bases short, with 4 bases between. The germline CDR1 and CDR2 sequences are DFQATT and SNEGSKA (reference sequence). The CDR3 sequence is CSARRGNQPQHF. The CDR3, as DNA: TGCAGTGCTAGACGGGGCAATCAGCCCCAGCATTTT.

This clonotype was picked up many times. J is TRBJ1-5 and V is TRBV2, with a tentative D call TRBD1 (6 bases). Trimming pared 11 bases from V and 3 bases from J, leaving 14 bases between. CDR3 length equals 13 residues. Germline V gene sequence: CDR1 SNHLY, CDR2 FYNNEI. The CDR3 DNA follows: TGTGCCGGGAGGGACACCCTCAATCAGCCCCAGCATTTT. Amino acids: CAGRDTLNQPQHF. Based on the CDR3 plus reference TRBV2 and TRBJ1-5, the full variable domain is EPEVTQTPSHQVTQMGQEVILRCVPISNHLYFYWYRQILGQKVEFLVSFYNNEISEKSEIFDDQFSVERPDGSNFTLKIRSTKLEDSAMYFCAGRDTLNQPQHFGDGTRLSIL.

Only a few counts were recorded for this clonotype. The rearrangement uses TRBV6-1 and TRBJ1-1, with D perhaps TRBD1 (6 bases). Germline V gene data show CDR1 as MNHNS and CDR2 as SASEGT. This CDR3 has 14 amino acids. Trimming took off 7 bases at V and 6 bases at J, with 18 bases between the two ends. The CDR3, as DNA: TGTGCCAGCAAAAGCGGACAGAATTGGGCTGAAGCTTTCTTT. Translated, it gives CASKSGQNWAEAFF.

The sample holds many counts of this clonotype. This chain joins TRBV29-1 and TRBJ2-2; 13 bases fit TRBD2. The germline gives CDR1 SQVTM, CDR2 ANQGSEA. The CDR3 is made up of 15 amino acids. Germline trimming cut 6 bases from V and 4 bases from J; bases unmatched to any gene: 5. DNA of the CDR3: TGCAGCGTGGAGGGACTAGCGGGGTCCACCGGGGAGCTGTTTTTT. It is translated as CSVEGLAGSTGELFF.

V is TRBV19 and J is TRBJ1-2; the D gene is possibly TRBD1 (6 bases). V was cut by 5 bases and J by 4 bases, with 14 bases left in between. Germline V gives CDR1 LNHDA, CDR2 SQIVND (reference sequence). The CDR3 contains 14 residues. The CDR3 sequence: CASSPQRGGYGYTF. The CDR3, as DNA: TGTGCCAGTAGTCCCCAGAGAGGGGGCTATGGCTACACCTTC.

In this sample, this clonotype turned up a few times. This may come from a read error, since a much larger clone is one base off. Because the CDR3 is missing its conserved closing phenylalanine or tryptophan, this is likely a read error. The V call is TRBV24-1, the J call TRBJ2-7, with 8 bases identical to TRBD2. This CDR3 contains 16 residues. In germline, CDR1 is KGHDR, CDR2 SFDVKD. V gave up 4 bases and J gave up 0 bases; unmatched junction bases: 7. DNA for the CDR3: TGTGCCACCAGTGACCCCAGCGGGGGAAGCTCCTACGAGCAGTACTCC. Its protein product is CATSDPSGGSSYEQYS.

The rearrangement joins TRBV10-2 to TRBJ1-2, with 9 bases aligning to TRBD1. The germline gives CDR1 WSHSY, CDR2 SAAADI. The V segment lost 5 bases and the J segment 5 bases; nucleotides outside the gene matches: 12. The length of the CDR3 is 16 residues. The CDR3 sequence: CASSPPGGQGHYGYTF. DNA for the CDR3: TGCGCCAGCAGTCCCCCTGGGGGACAGGGTCATTATGGCTACACCTTC.

In nucleotides, the CDR3 is TGTGCCAGCAGTCAGAACCCGGGACGGATTATATATTTT. It is translated as CASSQNPGRIIYF. The V call is TRBV6-2 or TRBV6-3, the J call TRBJ1-3; D is perhaps TRBD1 (5 bases). The CDR3 has 13 amino acids. Per germline, CDR1 MNHEY and CDR2 SVGEGT. V gave up 5 bases and J gave up 13 bases, with 18 bases separating them.

This clonotype has a count of ten or more. The chain uses TRBV19 and TRBJ2-5; D gene uncertain. V was cut by 3 bases and J by 7 bases, with 12 bases left in between. The germline V gene encodes CDR1 LNHDA and CDR2 SQIVND (reference sequence). The CDR3 length is 13 residues. The CDR3 region is CASSIGASATQYF. The CDR3 region has the DNA TGTGCCAGTAGTATTGGTGCCTCAGCGACCCAGTACTTC.

This clonotype was seen more than once but under ten times. In nucleotides, the CDR3 is TGTGCCAGTAGTGCAGGGGACCGGACCTACGAGCAGTACTTC. It translates to CASSAGDRTYEQYF. The chain uses TRBV19 and TRBJ2-7; weak D call: TRBD1 (6 bases). The CDR3 sequence is 14 residues long. Per germline, CDR1 LNHDA and CDR2 SQIVND (reference sequence). The germline V and J ends were trimmed by 5 bases and 2 bases, with 13 bases remaining between them. The full variable domain, in which reference TRBV19 and TRBJ2-7 provide the parts outside the CDR3, is DGGITQSPKYLFRKEGQNVTLSCEQNLNHDAMYWYRQDPGQGLRLIYYSQIVNDFQKGDIAEGYSVSREKKESFPLTVTSAQKNPTAFYLCASSAGDRTYEQYFGPGTRLTVT.

The chain carries TRBV3-1 and TRBJ2-2; D is undetermined. V was trimmed by 1 base and J by 6 bases, leaving 6 bases between them. The CDR3 extends over 13 amino acids. CDR1 and CDR2 from the germline V gene are LGHDT and YNNKEL (reference sequence). This chain's CDR3 is CASSQGRPGELFF. The CDR3 nucleotides are TGTGCCAGCAGCCAAGGGCGCCCCGGGGAGCTGTTTTTT.

This chain uses TRBV12-3 or TRBV12-4 with TRBJ1-5; D unresolved. This CDR3 has 13 amino acids. V lost 3 bases and J lost 6, with 9 bases in between. CDR3 loop: CASSFREGQPQHF. CDR3 in DNA: TGTGCCAGCAGTTTTAGGGAGGGTCAGCCCCAGCATTTT.

The sample holds many counts of this clonotype. This rearrangement joins TRBV28 to TRBJ1-2; 7 bases map to TRBD1. From germline, CDR1 is MDHEN and CDR2 SYDVKM. This CDR3 is built from 16 residues. The ends lost 4 bases at V and 4 bases at J; junction bases unmatched: 12. CDR3 protein: CASSSRTGAIGYGYTF. CDR3 coding DNA: TGTGCCAGCAGTTCCCGAACAGGGGCAATAGGCTATGGCTACACCTTC.

The chain carries TRBV7-9 and TRBJ2-2; 15 positions agree with TRBD2. V dropped 5 bases and J dropped 6; count of bases not matched to a gene: 10. This CDR3 comprises 18 residues. From germline, CDR1 is SEHNR and CDR2 FQNEAQ (reference sequence). In nucleotides, the CDR3 is TGTGCCAGCAGCCTAAGCACCGGGACTAGCGGGGGGCCCGGGGAGCTGTTTTTT. This codes for CASSLSTGTSGGPGELFF.

Points on this clonotype: The junction does not match germline at one end; this may be a read error. The CDR3 loop is CASSPRIGHDAYGYTF. CDR3 in DNA: TGTGCCAGCAGTCCAAGGATAGGGCATGATGCCTATGGCTACACCTTC. V usage is TRBV10-3 and J usage is TRBJ1-2; D uncertain. This CDR3 is built from 16 residues. Germline V gene lookup returns CDR1 ENHRY and CDR2 SYGVKD.

This clonotype was detected only a few times. Germline and junction disagree at one end, which may indicate a read error. V usage is TRBV9 and J usage is TRBJ2-2; no definite D call. The CDR3 totals 16 residues. Germline values: CDR1 SGDLS, CDR2 YYNGEE. CDR3 DNA sequence: TGTGCCAGCAGCGTAGAGGGCAGGATGAACCCCGGGGAGCTGTTTTTT. Residues: CASSVEGRMNPGELFF.

This chain links TRBV7-2 with TRBJ2-5; D may be TRBD1 (5 bases). V lost 8 bases and J 2 bases, leaving 15 bases between the germline ends. CDR3 size: 14 residues. Looked up from germline, CDR1 is SGHTA and CDR2 is FQGNSA. The CDR3 DNA follows: TGTGCCAGCGTTGATGGAACAGGTCAAGAGACCCAGTACTTC. It is translated as CASVDGTGQETQYF. The full variable domain, its missing parts supplied by reference TRBV7-2 and TRBJ2-5, is GAGVSQSPSNKVTEKGKDVELRCDPISGHTALYWYRQSLGQGLEFLIYFQGNSAPDKSGLPSDRFSAERTGGSVSTLTIQRTQQEDSAVYLCASVDGTGQETQYFGPGTRLLVL.